The clone carrying this T cell receptor beta chain was seen a few times. The antigen remains unidentified. Trimming shortened V by 5 bases and J by 5 bases, and 16 bases separated the two germline ends. This CDR3 is built from 14 residues. This specimen belongs to a study of response to subunit inactivated influenza vaccine. Findings and limits, study-wide: Researchers suggested that each seasonal influenza vaccination recruits few new T cells.

MiXCR, applied by TCRdb to the RT-PCR reads, yields one record per CDR3 protein. The sample shows approximately 700,000 distinct CDR3 sequences, around 16% of them seen only once. This rearrangement joins TRBV12-3 or TRBV12-4 to TRBJ2-7; D gene unclear. The sequenced sample was PBMCs from blood, obtained roughly 13 days after vaccination. The source of this sequence is a man aged 50-59 years who received an inactivated influenza vaccine. CDR3 sequence: CASSPRTVGNEQYF. CDR3 coding DNA: TGTGCCAGCAGTCCACGGACCGTGGGGAACGAGCAGTACTTC.